This T cell receptor beta chain comes out of a study of T cells in Graves' hyperthyroidism and ophthalmopathy (dated by TCRdb to about 2019). About the full investigation: Peripheral blood samples were taken at the time of initial diagnosis, prior to any treatment. To identify distinguishing TCR V-J signatures, a discovery cohort of around 100 patients was used, comprising 43 with Graves' ophthalmopathy and around 60 with stable Graves' hyperthyroidism. Prospective prediction of ophthalmopathy was tested in an independent validation cohort consisting of 18 hyperthyroidism patients and approximately 16 patients who later progressed to ophthalmopathy. The 95 to 100 discovery patients were randomly split 7:3 into training and test sets. In six Graves' hyperthyroidism patients, the study also compared T-cell repertoires from thyroid tissue with T-cell repertoires from blood. After sampling, hyperthyroidism patients received methimazole starting at 30 mg daily, and ophthalmopathy patients received high-dose intravenous methylprednisolone. The paper reports TCR Vbeta CDR3 sequencing of 140 or so peripheral blood samples: under 45 ophthalmopathy, 75 to 80 hyperthyroidism and around 17 progressor patients.

This clonotype was picked up many times. Its recognized antigen is unknown. No qualities accompany the bases; no much larger clone lies one base away. The CDR3, cysteine through phenylalanine, is 15 amino acids long. The DNA shown is the 45-base CDR3, in frame from base 1. V and J are truncated by 0 bases and 1 base respectively, leaving an intervening sequence of 13 bases. CDR1 SQVTM and CDR2 ANQGSEA are derived from the germline V gene. TCR beta CDR3 regions were amplified from RNA transcripts. The TCR CDR3 was subjected to a first round of RT-PCR using the HTBI primer set and the Qiagen OneStep RT-PCR kit. A second multiplex PCR round built the libraries, followed by size selection and purification. Libraries were sequenced paired-end with 100 bp reads on an Illumina HiSeq2000. Per the original workflow: SOAPnuke was used to process the raw data, throwing out any read that contained adapters or uncalled bases, had a mean Phred below 15, or lacked an exact constant-primer or identifier match. COPE v1.2.5 was used to merge high-quality paired reads, and clonotypes were defined as unique nucleotide sequences. MiTCR v1.1 was used to align the clonotypes against IMGT TRBV, TRBD and TRBJ reference segments. Only V-J combinations with frequency above 0.0001, covering about 99% of repertoires, were analysed. The TCS score was defined as F50 (clonal expansion) divided by E x V (chaos), with BLOSUM62-based TCRdist calculated between CDR3 peptides within each V-J. Welch's t-statistics and random forest reduced 500 to 550 V-J features to 13, which were used in a naive Bayes classifier (R e1071). In-frame beta chains were kept once TCRdb had trimmed the public reads at Q25 with fastp and called clones with MiXCR. Here each entry gathers all rows of one CDR3 protein and keeps the most common genes and DNA. The V and J calls and clone size are TCRdb's, not the authors'. The sample table contains more than 250,000 distinct CDR3 sequences; only one count was recorded for 12% to 15% of them. Jointly, the top ten make up over 30% of the sample.

Results the study describes overall, beyond this receptor: In validation, the model predicted progression to ophthalmopathy with over 65% sensitivity and 72% to 85% specificity, a median of 6.5 months before onset. Ophthalmopathy was separated from stable hyperthyroidism by a 13 V-J signature model, with about 86% sensitivity and approximately 81% specificity obtained in cross-validation and 80%/75% obtained in testing. Sample size was not statistically predetermined, and investigators were not blinded to group allocation. Most expanded thyroid clonotypes (frequency above 0.001) were also found in blood, which suggests that blood repertoires may mirror thyroid immune responses.

Hyperthyroidism patients were aged 18 to 65 years and newly diagnosed, with disease duration of less than 2 months. Patients with uncontrolled infections, other autoimmune diseases, pregnancy or lactation were excluded. Diagnoses relied on clinical symptoms, serum thyroxine and TRAb, thyroid ultrasound and orbital computed tomography. Blood from progressor patients was collected at the time of first diagnosis with hyperthyroidism, before any ophthalmopathy symptoms had appeared. Ficoll-Paque density gradient centrifugation was used to isolate PBMCs from 10 ml of fresh peripheral blood. Patients classed as progressors first received a Graves' hyperthyroidism diagnosis and then went on to develop ophthalmopathy during follow-up. Trizol reagent was used to extract total RNA, and RNA quality was then checked on an Agilent 2100 Bioanalyzer.

Specimen: blood. The rearrangement combines TRBV29-1 with TRBJ2-7; perhaps TRBD1 is the D gene, with 5 bases matching. The sequence derives from a woman between 50 and 59 years old with Graves' hyperthyroidism that later progressed to Graves' ophthalmopathy. The CDR3 here reads CSVEDPPSGSYEQYF. The DNA reads TGCAGCGTTGAAGATCCCCCATCAGGGTCCTACGAGCAGTACTTC.